This T cell receptor beta chain was observed in a study of beta chain features in type 1 diabetes. Germline assignment: CDR1 SQVTM and CDR2 ANQGSEA. The V gene lost 1 base and the J gene lost 4 bases, with 9 bases spanning the gap. CDR3 length equals 13 residues. This clone showed up just a few times. Expressed TCRB transcripts were sequenced, since all the RNA that had been isolated was reverse transcribed. Only in-frame clones appear in the TCRdb table, and some are missing; sequencing was by immunoSEQ multiplex PCR. Of 900,000 or so clones in the sample, about 17% were seen once. This TCR was sampled from a woman under 30 in good health. This chain connects TRBV29-1 to TRBJ2-3; D gene unclear. The sample taken for sequencing was naive CD4+ T cells from blood. The CDR3 bases are TGCAGCGTTGAAGCCCCCAAGCCAGATACGCAGTATTTT. This gives the protein CSVEAPKPDTQYF.